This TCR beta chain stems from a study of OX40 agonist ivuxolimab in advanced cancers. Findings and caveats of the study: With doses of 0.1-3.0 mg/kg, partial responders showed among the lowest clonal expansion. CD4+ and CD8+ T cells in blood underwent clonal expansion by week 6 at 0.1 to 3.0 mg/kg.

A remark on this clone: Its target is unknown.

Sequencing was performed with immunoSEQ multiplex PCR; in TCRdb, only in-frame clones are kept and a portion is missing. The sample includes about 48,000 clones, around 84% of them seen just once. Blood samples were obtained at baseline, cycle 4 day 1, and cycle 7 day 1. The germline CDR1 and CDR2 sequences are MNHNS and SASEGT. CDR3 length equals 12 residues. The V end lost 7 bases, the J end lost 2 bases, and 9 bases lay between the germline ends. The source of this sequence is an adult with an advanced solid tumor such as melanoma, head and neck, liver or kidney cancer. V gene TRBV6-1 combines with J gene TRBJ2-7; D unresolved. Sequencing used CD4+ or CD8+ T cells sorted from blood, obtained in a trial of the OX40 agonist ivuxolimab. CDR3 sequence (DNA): TGTGCCAGCAACCCTAATACCTACGAGCAGTACTTC. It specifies CASNPNTYEQYF.